The 5 T cell receptor beta chains below were found in one sample sequenced in a study of blood T cell repertoires in COVID-19. Measured with immunoSEQ multiplex PCR; TCRdb has only the in-frame clones, and not every one. The table records around 160,000 clones, around 80% of them present only once. Source material: peripheral blood. The receptors shown here come from a man aged 55 to 70 with active or convalescent COVID-19.

The chain recombines TRBV9 with TRBJ1-6; 10 positions match TRBD1. The germline V gene has CDR1 SGDLS and CDR2 YYNGEE. The V segment lost 3 bases and the J segment 5 bases; nucleotides outside the gene matches: 5. The length of the CDR3 is 16 residues. Here the CDR3 reads CASSGWGQGNNSPLHF. CDR3 sequence (DNA): TGTGCCAGCAGCGGTTGGGGACAGGGGAATAATTCACCCCTCCACTTT.

CDR3 bases: TGTGCCAGCAGCTTAGACCCTACCACCTACGAGCAGTACTTC. The encoded protein is CASSLDPTTYEQYF. The genes are TRBV7-6 and TRBJ2-7; D is ambiguous. V was cut by 1 base and J by 2 bases, with 9 bases left in between. CDR1 and CDR2 (germline): SGHVS, FNYEAQ. This CDR3 has 14 amino acids.

This chain uses TRBV6-5 with TRBJ2-2; D might be TRBD1 (6 bases). V shed 5 bases and J shed 2 bases, with 12 bases lying between them. This CDR3 has 15 residues. Germline V gene sequence: CDR1 MNHEY, CDR2 SVGAGI. The CDR3 bases are TGTGCCAGCAGTAGTTACAGGGCCAACACCGGGGAGCTGTTTTTT. Its translation: CASSSYRANTGELFF.

This chain uses TRBV6-5 with TRBJ1-2; 7 nucleotides line up with TRBD1. This CDR3 spans 14 amino acids. V gave up 2 bases and J gave up 8 bases; unmatched junction bases: 8. From germline, CDR1 is MNHEY and CDR2 SVGAGI. CDR3 coding DNA: TGTGCCAGCAGTTACGCAGGGGGGAGGTACGGCTACACCTTC. Encoded protein: CASSYAGGRYGYTF.

The V gene is TRBV19, the J gene TRBJ2-7, with D perhaps matching TRBD1 (6 bases). CDR3 length: 14 amino acids. Trimming took 5 bases from V and 1 from J, leaving 12 bases between them. CDR1 and CDR2 (germline): LNHDA, SQIVND (reference sequence). CDR3 protein: CASSLAGDSYEQYF. The CDR3, as DNA: TGTGCCAGTAGTCTGGCAGGGGATTCCTACGAGCAGTACTTC.